One sample yielded the 17 T cell receptor beta chains listed below, sequenced in a study of T-cell reconstitution after alpha-beta-depleted transplantation in children. As it was prepared, the TCRbeta library received unique molecular identifiers. TCRdb reprocessed the PCR reads with MiXCR, giving one entry per CDR3 protein. The table records about 72,000 distinct CDR3 sequences, just under 7.5% of them present only once. This specimen was PBMCs from the stem cell graft donor, taken from the stem cell graft. The receptors come from a human donor who donated a stem cell graft to a child with acute lymphoblastic leukemia.

Ten or more counts support this clonotype. The rearrangement uses TRBV29-1 and TRBJ2-7, with 7 bases fitting TRBD1. The germline V gene encodes CDR1 SQVTM and CDR2 ANQGSEA. V was pared by 2 bases and J by 5 bases, with 9 bases of the junction left unmatched. CDR3 length equals 14 residues. In nucleotides, the CDR3 is TGCAGCGTTGAAATACAGGGGATGAAGGACGAGCAGTACTTC. Encoded protein: CSVEIQGMKDEQYF.

This clonotype was seen ten or more times. The rearrangement links TRBV10-3 to TRBJ1-2; D gene unclear. V lost 3 bases, J lost 5 bases, and 7 bases lay in between. This CDR3 has 12 residues. Looked up from germline, CDR1 is ENHRY and CDR2 is SYGVKD. This chain's CDR3 is CAISEGPYGYTF. The CDR3 nucleotides read TGTGCCATCAGTGAAGGCCCTTATGGCTACACCTTC.

At least ten counts were recorded for this clonotype. The chain joins TRBV2 to TRBJ1-1; D gene uncertain. This CDR3 region has 12 residues. In germline, CDR1 is SNHLY, CDR2 FYNNEI. CDR3 DNA: TGTGGAAAGCGACTTGGGAACACTGAAGCTTTCTTT. As protein: CGKRLGNTEAFF.

The chain uses TRBV3-1 and TRBJ2-1; TRBD2 matches at 12 bases. Germline trimming cut 11 bases from V and 12 bases from J; bases unmatched to any gene: 29. Germline CDR1 and CDR2: LGHDT and YNNKEL (reference sequence). The CDR3 runs to 19 residues. The CDR3 DNA reads TGTGCCTCCTCCAAAGATCCCAGACTAGCGGGGGCCGATTTGGGGGGGCAGTTCTTC. This gives the protein CASSKDPRLAGADLGGQFF.

This clonotype showed up many times. V usage is TRBV12-3 or TRBV12-4 and J usage is TRBJ2-3, with 15 bases fitting TRBD2. V lost 5 bases, J lost 10 bases, and 4 bases stayed unmatched. The CDR3 has 14 amino acids. The CDR3 loop is CASSRTSGGEAQYF. CDR3 in DNA: TGTGCCAGCAGTAGGACTAGCGGGGGGGAGGCGCAGTATTTT.

This clonotype was seen repeatedly, ten times or more. V usage is TRBV5-1 and J usage is TRBJ1-5, with D possibly matching TRBD1 (6 bases). CDR3 length: 15 residues. V was cut by 0 bases and J by 3 bases, with 10 bases left in between. The V gene's germline CDR1 is SGHRS and CDR2 YFSETQ. The CDR3 sequence: CASSLAGQTNQPQHF. CDR3 nucleotide sequence: TGCGCCAGCAGCTTGGCTGGACAGACCAATCAGCCCCAGCATTTT.

Ten or more counts support this clonotype. The chain has TRBV7-8 and TRBJ2-7; the match to TRBD2 covers 7 bases. The CDR3 loop spans 14 amino acids. The V segment lost 1 base and the J segment 2 bases; nucleotides outside the gene matches: 2. The V gene's germline CDR1 is SGHVS and CDR2 FQNEAQ. CDR3 sequence: CASSLGGTTYEQYF. The CDR3 region has the DNA TGTGCCAGCAGCTTAGGCGGGACTACCTACGAGCAGTACTTC.

In its sample, this clonotype was seen many times. This chain joins TRBV5-6 and TRBJ2-7; D is unclear. The V gene lost 0 bases and the J gene lost 6 bases, with 10 bases spanning the gap. The CDR3 is made up of 13 amino acids. Germline V CDR1 and CDR2: SGHDT, YYEEEE. This chain's CDR3 is CASSLEGRSEQYF. The CDR3 bases are TGTGCCAGCAGCTTGGAGGGTCGTTCCGAGCAGTACTTC.

This clonotype was found many times. The J gene is TRBJ2-2, the V gene TRBV19; no definite D call. The CDR3 sequence is 16 residues long. Trimming cost V 8 bases and J 1 base, with 17 bases left between them. CDR1 LNHDA and CDR2 SQIVND come from the germline V gene (reference sequence). DNA of the CDR3: TGTGCCAGTGTTCCCAACCGGAAAATGAACACCGGGGAGCTGTTTTTT. It is translated as CASVPNRKMNTGELFF. The whole variable domain, filled in from reference TRBV19 and TRBJ2-2, reads DGGITQSPKYLFRKEGQNVTLSCEQNLNHDAMYWYRQDPGQGLRLIYYSQIVNDFQKGDIAEGYSVSREKKESFPLTVTSAQKNPTAFYLCASVPNRKMNTGELFFGEGSRLTVL.

The table lists this clonotype with many counts. The chain uses TRBV4-2 and TRBJ1-2; D is possibly TRBD1 (6 bases). The CDR3 spans 15 residues. Germline V gene lookup returns CDR1 LGHNA and CDR2 YNFKEQ. V was pared by 0 bases and J by 7 bases, with 15 bases between. The CDR3 sequence is CASSQEWGAPSGYTF. CDR3 nucleotide sequence: TGTGCCAGCAGCCAAGAATGGGGGGCGCCCAGTGGCTACACCTTC.

This rearrangement joins TRBV11-2 to TRBJ1-2, with D perhaps TRBD1 (6 bases). The length of the CDR3 is 12 residues. Germline assignment: CDR1 SGHAT and CDR2 FQNNGV. Between the trimmed V and J ends, which lost 1 base and 8 bases, there was a span of 8 bases. In DNA, the CDR3 is TGTGCCAGCAGCTTAGGACAGGCGGGCTACACCTTC. Its translation is CASSLGQAGYTF.

This clonotype has a count of ten or more. V usage is TRBV29-1 and J usage is TRBJ1-5, with a tentative D call TRBD1 (5 bases). CDR1 and CDR2 (germline): SQVTM, ANQGSEA. This CDR3 is built from 13 residues. The V and J ends lost 2 bases and 7 bases respectively, with 12 bases between them. Here the CDR3 reads CSVEIEGNQPQHF. CDR3 bases: TGCAGCGTTGAAATCGAGGGGAACCAGCCCCAGCATTTT. Full variable domain (rest looked up from reference TRBV29-1 and TRBJ1-5): SAVISQKPSRDICQRGTSLTIQCQVDSQVTMMFWYRQQPGQSLTLIATANQGSEATYESGFVIDKFPISRPNLTFSTLTVSNMSPEDSSIYLCSVEIEGNQPQHFGDGTRLSIL.

This clonotype has ten or more counts. The chain recombines TRBV7-2 with TRBJ2-2; 9 bases are a match to TRBD1. CDR1 is SGHTA and CDR2 is FQGNSA in the germline V gene. Unmatched junction bases numbered 7, after V lost 5 bases and J lost 9 bases. There are 14 residues in the CDR3. The CDR3 DNA is TGTGCCAGCAGCCCACCGGGACAGGGCAGGGAGCTGTTTTTT. Its translation: CASSPPGQGRELFF.

This clonotype was observed at least ten times. V gene TRBV12-3 or TRBV12-4 combines with J gene TRBJ1-2; TRBD1 matches 7 bases. The V and J ends lost 5 bases and 5 bases, in that order; junction bases with no gene match: 14. The CDR3 sequence is 16 residues long. In DNA form, the CDR3 reads TGTGCCAGCAGTCCCTCAGGGACAGAGGGCTTATATGGCTACACCTTC. Translated: CASSPSGTEGLYGYTF.

This clonotype was recorded many times. The chain recombines TRBV12-3 or TRBV12-4 with TRBJ1-6; D remains ambiguous. CDR3 length: 12 amino acids. V was clipped by 5 bases and J by 10 bases, with 9 bases between them. The CDR3 here is CASSPPMSPLHF. In DNA form, the CDR3 reads TGTGCCAGCAGTCCGCCGATGTCACCCCTCCACTTT.

This clonotype has ten or more counts. This chain connects TRBV6-5 to TRBJ2-1, with D tentatively TRBD1 (5 bases). CDR1 and CDR2 from the germline V gene are MNHEY and SVGAGI. CDR3 length: 15 residues. V was shortened by 0 bases and J by 7 bases, with 13 bases between the two germline ends. The CDR3 nucleotides are TGTGCCAGCAGTTACTCGCCAGGGCCGGGTAATGAGCAGTTCTTC. The encoded protein is CASSYSPGPGNEQFF.

The chain uses TRBV2 and TRBJ2-5; D ambiguous. The CDR3 has 14 amino acids. Looked up from germline, CDR1 is SNHLY and CDR2 is FYNNEI. The V and J ends lost 7 bases and 0 bases respectively, with 12 bases between them. CDR3 DNA: TGTGCCAGCAACCCCCGAGGTTACCAAGAGACCCAGTACTTC. It specifies CASNPRGYQETQYF. Looking up the rest from reference TRBV2 and TRBJ2-5 gives the full variable domain: EPEVTQTPSHQVTQMGQEVILRCVPISNHLYFYWYRQILGQKVEFLVSFYNNEISEKSEIFDDQFSVERPDGSNFTLKIRSTKLEDSAMYFCASNPRGYQETQYFGPGTRLLVL.